Following are 16 T cell receptor beta chains from one sample sequenced in a study of blood T cell repertoires in COVID-19. Only in-frame clones appear in the TCRdb table, and some are missing; sequencing was by immunoSEQ multiplex PCR. Of 200,000 or so clones listed, about 80% are singletons. Sequenced: PBMCs or T cells enriched from blood (not recorded which). Receptors were obtained from a woman in her thirties or forties with acute COVID-19.

V is TRBV12-3 or TRBV12-4 and J is TRBJ1-2; 9 bases are shared with TRBD1. The V segment lost 6 bases and the J segment 6 bases; nucleotides outside the gene matches: 5. The CDR3 loop spans 13 amino acids. In DNA form, the CDR3 reads TGTGCCAGCAGGATACAGGGGGCAAATGGCTACACCTTC. It translates to CASRIQGANGYTF.

This clone was recorded a few times. V usage is TRBV15 and J usage is TRBJ2-7; 8 nucleotides agree with TRBD2. Germline lookup yields CDR1 LNHNV and CDR2 YYDKDF (reference sequence). The CDR3 is 16 residues long. The V segment lost 0 bases and the J segment 3 bases; nucleotides outside the gene matches: 7. DNA of the CDR3: TGTGCCACCAGCAGAGAAGTAGCGGGACCGCTCTACGAGCAGTACTTC. Its translation: CATSREVAGPLYEQYF. Variable domain in full (rest from reference TRBV15 and TRBJ2-7): DAMVIQNPRYQVTQFGKPVTLSCSQTLNHNVMYWYQQKSSQAPKLLFHYYDKDFNNEADTPDNFQSRRPNTSFCFLDIRSPGLGDTAMYLCATSREVAGPLYEQYFGPGTRLTVT.

This clone was recorded only once. V gene TRBV7-8 combines with J gene TRBJ2-4; tentatively, D is TRBD1 (6 bases). Germline loops: CDR1 SGHVS, CDR2 FQNEAQ. The CDR3 spans 15 residues. The germline V and J ends were trimmed by 5 bases and 0 bases, with 11 bases remaining between them. In nucleotides, the CDR3 is TGTGCCAGCAGCGCCCAACAGGGAGCCAAAAACATTCAGTACTTC. Translated: CASSAQQGAKNIQYF.

The CDR3 DNA is TGTGCCAGTAGTATCTGGGGAGGGGACGCAGCTTTCTTT. Protein: CASSIWGGDAAFF. The chain uses TRBV19 and TRBJ1-1, with a tentative D call TRBD1 (5 bases). The CDR3 loop spans 13 amino acids. V lost 3 bases, J lost 10 bases, and 15 bases lay in between. The germline gives CDR1 LNHDA, CDR2 SQIVND (reference sequence).

This rearrangement joins TRBV7-7 to TRBJ2-1; TRBD2 matches 11 bases. Trimming removed 3 bases from V and 10 bases from J; junction bases left unmatched: 5. CDR3 size: 14 residues. In germline, CDR1 is SSHAT, CDR2 FNYEAQ (reference sequence). Here the CDR3 reads CASSLASGGHEQFF. In DNA form, the CDR3 reads TGTGCCAGCAGCTTGGCTAGCGGGGGGCACGAGCAGTTCTTC.

The chain joins TRBV19 to TRBJ2-3, with 7 nucleotides matching TRBD2. Germline CDR1 reads LNHDA; CDR2 reads SQIVND (reference sequence). The CDR3 runs 16 residues. The J segment lost 3 bases and the V segment lost 3 bases, leaving 9 bases of the junction unmatched. The CDR3 DNA follows: TGTGCCAGTAGTATCCTCAGCGGGGCGCGAACAGATACGCAGTATTTT. Encoded protein: CASSILSGARTDTQYF. Full variable domain (remainder filled in from reference TRBV19 and TRBJ2-3): DGGITQSPKYLFRKEGQNVTLSCEQNLNHDAMYWYRQDPGQGLRLIYYSQIVNDFQKGDIAEGYSVSREKKESFPLTVTSAQKNPTAFYLCASSILSGARTDTQYFGPGTRLTVL.

This sequence joins TRBV7-9 and TRBJ2-3, with 10 bases that match TRBD2. The germline V gene has CDR1 SEHNR and CDR2 FQNEAQ (reference sequence). V dropped 5 bases and J dropped 5; count of bases not matched to a gene: 7. The CDR3 covers 15 residues. As DNA, the CDR3 is TGTGCCAGCAGCCAACGGACTAGCGGAGGAGATACGCAGTATTTT. Translating gives CASSQRTSGGDTQYF.

The genes are TRBV11-2 and TRBJ2-1; D is uncertain. This CDR3 spans 14 amino acids. Trimming pared 5 bases from V and 1 base from J, leaving 9 bases between. CDR1 and CDR2 (germline): SGHAT, FQNNGV. CDR3 loop: CASSLGPSYNEQFF. The DNA for the CDR3 is TGTGCCAGCAGCCTTGGGCCTTCCTACAATGAGCAGTTCTTC.

The genes are TRBV4-1 and TRBJ2-5; D perhaps matches TRBD2 (5 bases). The germline CDR1 and CDR2 sequences are MGHRA and YSYEKL. Trimming took off 1 base at V and 3 bases at J, with 9 bases between the two ends. This CDR3 region has 14 residues. As DNA, the CDR3 is TGCGCCAGCAGCCAAGGGGGAGCTAAAGAGACCCAGTACTTC. Translated, it gives CASSQGGAKETQYF.

The chain couples TRBV27 to TRBJ2-7; TRBD2 aligns across 8 bases. In germline, CDR1 is MNHEY, CDR2 SMNVEV (reference sequence). The CDR3 length is 14 residues. V was clipped by 6 bases and J by 3 bases; unmatched bases: 7. The CDR3 protein is CASSGISGNYEQYF. In DNA, the CDR3 is TGTGCCAGCAGCGGCATTAGCGGGAACTACGAGCAGTACTTC.

As DNA, the CDR3 is TGCGCCAGCAGCCGGGACAGGGAGGACTATGGCTACACCTTC. Its protein product is CASSRDREDYGYTF. This chain links TRBV5-1 with TRBJ1-2, with 9 bases matching TRBD1. The CDR3 contains 14 residues. Germline V lookup: CDR1 SGHRS, CDR2 YFSETQ. Losses at the gene ends were 4 bases for V and 3 bases for J; bases not matched to a gene: 4.

This clone was recorded only once. The genes are TRBV9 and TRBJ2-3; 11 nucleotides match TRBD2. This CDR3 has 15 residues. The ends lost 4 bases at V and 4 bases at J; junction bases unmatched: 5. CDR1 and CDR2 from the germline V gene are SGDLS and YYNGEE. The DNA for the CDR3 is TGTGCCAGCAGCCCTAGCGGGAGGATATCAGATACGCAGTATTTT. The encoded protein is CASSPSGRISDTQYF.

This clone has a single count. This chain connects TRBV6-2 or TRBV6-3 to TRBJ2-4; tentative D call: TRBD1 (5 bases). V was shortened by 0 bases and J by 4 bases, with 7 bases between the two germline ends. In germline, CDR1 is MNHEY, CDR2 SVGEGT. The CDR3 length is 14 residues. In DNA form, the CDR3 reads TGTGCCAGCAGTTACTCGGGGCAGAAAAACATTCAGTACTTC. Translated: CASSYSGQKNIQYF.

The rearrangement uses TRBV11-1 and TRBJ1-1; 8 nucleotides match TRBD1. Germline trimming cut 6 bases from V and 7 bases from J; bases unmatched to any gene: 7. CDR3 length: 13 residues. Germline CDR1 reads SGHAT; CDR2 reads FQDESV (reference sequence). The CDR3 loop reads CASSPAGGFEAFF. The CDR3, as DNA: TGTGCCAGCAGTCCAGCAGGGGGCTTTGAAGCTTTCTTT. Variable domain in full (rest from reference TRBV11-1 and TRBJ1-1): EAEVAQSPRYKITEKSQAVAFWCDPISGHATLYWYRQILGQGPELLVQFQDESVVDDSQLPKDRFSAERLKGVDSTLKIQPAELGDSAMYLCASSPAGGFEAFFGQGTRLTVV.

The chain has TRBV27 and TRBJ2-7; D gene unclear. The germline V and J ends were trimmed by 2 bases and 3 bases, with 14 bases remaining between them. There are 15 residues in the CDR3. Germline V lookup: CDR1 MNHEY, CDR2 SMNVEV (reference sequence). The DNA of the CDR3 is TGTGCCAGCAGTTTAGGCCCGAAAAGCGTCTACGAGCAGTACTTC. It yields the protein CASSLGPKSVYEQYF.

The V gene is TRBV19, the J gene TRBJ2-7; maybe TRBD2 (6 bases). The CDR3 is 14 amino acids. Per the germline V gene, CDR1 is LNHDA and CDR2 is SQIVND (reference sequence). V gave up 2 bases and J gave up 2 bases, with 10 bases separating them. In DNA form, the CDR3 reads TGTGCCAGTAGTATACGGGAGAACGCCTACGAGCAGTACTTC. This gives the protein CASSIRENAYEQYF.